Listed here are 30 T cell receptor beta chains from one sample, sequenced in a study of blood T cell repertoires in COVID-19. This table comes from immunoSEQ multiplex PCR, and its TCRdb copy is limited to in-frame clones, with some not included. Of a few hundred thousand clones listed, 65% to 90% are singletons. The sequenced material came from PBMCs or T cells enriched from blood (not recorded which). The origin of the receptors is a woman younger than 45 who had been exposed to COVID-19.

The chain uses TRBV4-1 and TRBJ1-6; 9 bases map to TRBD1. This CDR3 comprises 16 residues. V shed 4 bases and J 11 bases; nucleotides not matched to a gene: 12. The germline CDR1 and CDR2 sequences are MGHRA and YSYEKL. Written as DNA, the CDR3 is TGCGCCAGCAGCCTACCCGAGGGACAGGGTCATACACCCCTCCACTTT. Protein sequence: CASSLPEGQGHTPLHF.

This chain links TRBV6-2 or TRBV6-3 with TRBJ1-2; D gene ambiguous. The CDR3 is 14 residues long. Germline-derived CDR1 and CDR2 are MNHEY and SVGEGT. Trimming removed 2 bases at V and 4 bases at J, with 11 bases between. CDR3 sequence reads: CASSYDWILYGYTF. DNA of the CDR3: TGTGCCAGCAGTTACGACTGGATTCTCTATGGCTACACCTTC.

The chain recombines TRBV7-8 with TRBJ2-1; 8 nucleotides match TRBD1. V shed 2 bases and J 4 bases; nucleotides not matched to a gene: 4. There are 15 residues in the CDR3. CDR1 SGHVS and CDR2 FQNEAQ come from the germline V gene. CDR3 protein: CASSLRRDRYNEQFF. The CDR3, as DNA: TGTGCCAGCAGCTTACGTAGGGACAGGTACAATGAGCAGTTCTTC.

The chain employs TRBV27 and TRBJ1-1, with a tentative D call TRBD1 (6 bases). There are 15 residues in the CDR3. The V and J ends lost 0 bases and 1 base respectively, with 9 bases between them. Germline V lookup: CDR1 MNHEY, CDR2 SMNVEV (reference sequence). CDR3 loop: CASSLSGGANTEAFF. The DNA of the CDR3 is TGTGCCAGCAGTTTATCGGGGGGGGCGAACACTGAAGCTTTCTTT.

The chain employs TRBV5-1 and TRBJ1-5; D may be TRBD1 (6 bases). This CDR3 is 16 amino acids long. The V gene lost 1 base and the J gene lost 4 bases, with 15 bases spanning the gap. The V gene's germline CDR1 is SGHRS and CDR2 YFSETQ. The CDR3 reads CASSLRPAGDNQPQHF. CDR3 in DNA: TGCGCCAGCAGCTTGAGGCCGGCAGGGGATAATCAGCCCCAGCATTTT.

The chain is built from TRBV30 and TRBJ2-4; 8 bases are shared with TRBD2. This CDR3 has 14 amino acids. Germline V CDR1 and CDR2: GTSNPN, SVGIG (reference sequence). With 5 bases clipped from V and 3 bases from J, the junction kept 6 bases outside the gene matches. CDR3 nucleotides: TGTGCCTGGCAGGCGGGGGGATACAAAAACATTCAGTACTTC. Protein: CAWQAGGYKNIQYF.

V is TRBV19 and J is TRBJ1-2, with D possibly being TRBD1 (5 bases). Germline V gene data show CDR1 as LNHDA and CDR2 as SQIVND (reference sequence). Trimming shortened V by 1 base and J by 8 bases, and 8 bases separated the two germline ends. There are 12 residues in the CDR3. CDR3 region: CASSIVGQGYTF. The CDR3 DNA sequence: TGTGCCAGTAGTATAGTAGGACAAGGCTACACCTTC.

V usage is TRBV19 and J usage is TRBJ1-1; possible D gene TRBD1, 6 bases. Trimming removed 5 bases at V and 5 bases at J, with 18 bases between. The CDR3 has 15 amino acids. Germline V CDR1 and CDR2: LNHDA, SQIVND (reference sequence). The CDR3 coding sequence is TGTGCCAGTAGTCTCTCCGGGGGGCGGACGACTGAAGCTTTCTTT. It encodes CASSLSGGRTTEAFF.

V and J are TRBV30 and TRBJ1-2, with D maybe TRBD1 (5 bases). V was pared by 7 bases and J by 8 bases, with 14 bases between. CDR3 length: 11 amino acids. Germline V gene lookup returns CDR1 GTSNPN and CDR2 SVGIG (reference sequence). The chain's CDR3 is CASNRAGGYTF. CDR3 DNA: TGTGCCTCAAATCGGGCAGGGGGCTACACCTTC.

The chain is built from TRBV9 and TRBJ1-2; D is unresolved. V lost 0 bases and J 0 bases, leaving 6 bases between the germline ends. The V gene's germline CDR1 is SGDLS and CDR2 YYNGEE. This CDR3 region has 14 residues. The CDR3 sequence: CASSVGNANYGYTF. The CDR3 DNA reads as TGTGCCAGCAGCGTAGGTAATGCTAACTATGGCTACACCTTC. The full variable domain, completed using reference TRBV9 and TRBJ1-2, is DSGVTQTPKHLITATGQRVTLRCSPRSGDLSVYWYQQSLDQGLQFLIQYYNGEERAKGNILERFSAQQFPDLHSELNLSSLELGDSALYFCASSVGNANYGYTFGSGTRLTVV.

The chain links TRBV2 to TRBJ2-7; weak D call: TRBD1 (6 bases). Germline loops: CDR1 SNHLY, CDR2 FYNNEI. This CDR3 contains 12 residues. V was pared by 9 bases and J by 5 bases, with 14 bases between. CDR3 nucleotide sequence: TGTGCCAGTAGTATACAGGGAAACGAGCAGTACTTC. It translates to CASSIQGNEQYF.

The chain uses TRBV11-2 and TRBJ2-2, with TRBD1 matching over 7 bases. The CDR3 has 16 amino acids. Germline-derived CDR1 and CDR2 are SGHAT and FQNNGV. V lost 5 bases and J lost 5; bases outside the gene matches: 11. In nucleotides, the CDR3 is TGTGCCAGCAGCCAACAGGGGTTTTTGGGGACCGGGGAGCTGTTTTTT. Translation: CASSQQGFLGTGELFF.

The DNA of the CDR3 is TGTGCCAGTAGTATAAAGAGGGCTGATTTGAACACTGAAGCTTTCTTT. As protein: CASSIKRADLNTEAFF. The chain recombines TRBV19 with TRBJ1-1; D not certain. V shed 2 bases and J shed 0 bases, with 13 bases lying between them. This CDR3 comprises 16 residues. Per the germline V gene, CDR1 is LNHDA and CDR2 is SQIVND (reference sequence).

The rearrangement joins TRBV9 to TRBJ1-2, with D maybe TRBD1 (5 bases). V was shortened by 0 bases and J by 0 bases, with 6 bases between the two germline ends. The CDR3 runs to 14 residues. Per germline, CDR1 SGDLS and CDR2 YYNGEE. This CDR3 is CASSVGQTNYGYTF. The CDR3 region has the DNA TGTGCCAGCAGCGTAGGACAGACTAACTATGGCTACACCTTC. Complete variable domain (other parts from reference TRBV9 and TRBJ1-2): DSGVTQTPKHLITATGQRVTLRCSPRSGDLSVYWYQQSLDQGLQFLIQYYNGEERAKGNILERFSAQQFPDLHSELNLSSLELGDSALYFCASSVGQTNYGYTFGSGTRLTVV.

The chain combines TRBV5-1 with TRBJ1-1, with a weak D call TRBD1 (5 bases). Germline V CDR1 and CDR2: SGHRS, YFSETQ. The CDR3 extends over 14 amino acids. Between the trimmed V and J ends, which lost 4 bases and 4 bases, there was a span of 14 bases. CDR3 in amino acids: CASSLRDSGTEAFF. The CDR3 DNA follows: TGCGCCAGCAGCCTTCGGGACTCGGGCACTGAAGCTTTCTTT.

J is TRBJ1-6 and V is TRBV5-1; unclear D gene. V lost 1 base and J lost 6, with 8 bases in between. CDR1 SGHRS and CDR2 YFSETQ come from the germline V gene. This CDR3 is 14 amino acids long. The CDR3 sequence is CASSLPEVNSPLHF. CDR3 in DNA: TGCGCCAGCAGCTTGCCTGAGGTTAATTCACCCCTCCACTTT.

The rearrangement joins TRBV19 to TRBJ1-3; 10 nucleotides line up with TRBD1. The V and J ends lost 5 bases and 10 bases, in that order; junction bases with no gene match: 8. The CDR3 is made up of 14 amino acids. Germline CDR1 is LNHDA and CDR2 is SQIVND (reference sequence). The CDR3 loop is CASSPDRGSWTIYF. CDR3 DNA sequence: TGTGCCAGTAGTCCGGACAGGGGGTCGTGGACCATATATTTT.

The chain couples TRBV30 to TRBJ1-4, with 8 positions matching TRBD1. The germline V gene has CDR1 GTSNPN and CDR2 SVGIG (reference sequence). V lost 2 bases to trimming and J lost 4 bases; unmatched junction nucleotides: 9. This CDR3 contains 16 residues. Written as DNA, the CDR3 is TGTGCCTGGAGTTTAGAACAGGGGGTAGTTAATGAAAAACTGTTTTTT. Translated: CAWSLEQGVVNEKLFF.

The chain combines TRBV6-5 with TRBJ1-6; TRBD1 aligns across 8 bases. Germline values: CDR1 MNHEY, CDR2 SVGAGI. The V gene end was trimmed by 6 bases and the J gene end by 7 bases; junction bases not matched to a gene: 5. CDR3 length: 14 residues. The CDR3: CASSRGLENSPLHF. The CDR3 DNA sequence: TGTGCCAGCAGCAGGGGGCTCGAGAATTCACCCCTCCACTTT.

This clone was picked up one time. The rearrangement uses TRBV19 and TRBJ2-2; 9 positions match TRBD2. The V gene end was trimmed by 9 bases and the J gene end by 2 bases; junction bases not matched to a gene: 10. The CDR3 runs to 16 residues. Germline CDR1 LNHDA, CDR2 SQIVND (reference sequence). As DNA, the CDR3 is TGTGCCAGCTTTTGGGGGACTAGCCGCAACACCGGGGAGCTGTTTTTT. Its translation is CASFWGTSRNTGELFF.

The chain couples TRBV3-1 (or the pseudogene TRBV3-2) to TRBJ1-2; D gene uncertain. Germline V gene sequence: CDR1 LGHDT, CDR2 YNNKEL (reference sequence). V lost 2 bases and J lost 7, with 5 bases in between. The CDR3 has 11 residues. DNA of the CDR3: TGTGCCAGCAGCCAATCTTTTGGCTACACCTTC. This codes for CASSQSFGYTF.

The CDR3 sequence is CASSSGLGGNYGYTF. CDR3 sequence (DNA): TGTGCCAGTAGTTCCGGACTAGGAGGAAACTATGGCTACACCTTC. V gene TRBV19 combines with J gene TRBJ1-2, with D unclear. There are 15 residues in the CDR3. V lost 5 bases to trimming and J lost 2 bases, with 15 bases between them. Germline V lookup: CDR1 LNHDA, CDR2 SQIVND (reference sequence).

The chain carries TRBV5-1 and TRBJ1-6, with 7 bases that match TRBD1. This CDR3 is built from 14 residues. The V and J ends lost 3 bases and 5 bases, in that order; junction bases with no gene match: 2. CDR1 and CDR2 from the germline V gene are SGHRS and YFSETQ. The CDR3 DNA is TGCGCCAGCAGCTGGGGACAGAATAATTCACCCCTCCACTTT. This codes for CASSWGQNNSPLHF.

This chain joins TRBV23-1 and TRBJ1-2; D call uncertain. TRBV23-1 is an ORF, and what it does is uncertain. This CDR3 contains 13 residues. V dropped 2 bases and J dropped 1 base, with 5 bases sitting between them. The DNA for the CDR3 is TGCGCCAGCAGTCAACACAGTAACTATGGCTACACCTTC. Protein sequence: CASSQHSNYGYTF.

The CDR3 region is CAIRRDALIYEQYF. Written as DNA, the CDR3 is TGTGCCATCAGGAGAGATGCCCTAATCTACGAGCAGTACTTC. V is TRBV10-3 and J is TRBJ2-7, with D hard to call. Germline-derived CDR1 and CDR2 are ENHRY and SYGVKD. The CDR3 has 14 residues. The V end lost 6 bases, the J end lost 3 bases, and 15 bases lay between the germline ends.

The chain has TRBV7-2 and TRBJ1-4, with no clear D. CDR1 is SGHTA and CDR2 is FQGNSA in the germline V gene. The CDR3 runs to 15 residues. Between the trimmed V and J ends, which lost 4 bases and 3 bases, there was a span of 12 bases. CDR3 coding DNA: TGTGCCAGCAGCTCCGCGGTCTTCCCTAATGAAAAACTGTTTTTT. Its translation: CASSSAVFPNEKLFF.

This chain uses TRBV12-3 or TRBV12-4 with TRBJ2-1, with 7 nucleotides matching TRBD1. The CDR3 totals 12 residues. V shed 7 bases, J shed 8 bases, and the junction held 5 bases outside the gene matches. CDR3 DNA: TGTGCCAGCACCAGAGACAGGGATGAGCAGTTCTTC. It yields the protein CASTRDRDEQFF.

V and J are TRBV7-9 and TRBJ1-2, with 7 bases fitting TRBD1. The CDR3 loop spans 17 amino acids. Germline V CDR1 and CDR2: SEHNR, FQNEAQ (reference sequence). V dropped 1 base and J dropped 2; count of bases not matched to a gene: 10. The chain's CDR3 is CASSLEVLPGQNYGYTF. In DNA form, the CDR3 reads TGTGCCAGCAGCTTAGAGGTTCTTCCGGGACAGAACTATGGCTACACCTTC. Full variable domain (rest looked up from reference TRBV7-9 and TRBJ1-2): DTGVSQNPRHKITKRGQNVTFRCDPISEHNRLYWYRQTLGQGPEFLTYFQNEAQLEKSRLLSDRFSAERPKGSFSTLEIQRTEQGDSAMYLCASSLEVLPGQNYGYTFGSGTRLTVV.

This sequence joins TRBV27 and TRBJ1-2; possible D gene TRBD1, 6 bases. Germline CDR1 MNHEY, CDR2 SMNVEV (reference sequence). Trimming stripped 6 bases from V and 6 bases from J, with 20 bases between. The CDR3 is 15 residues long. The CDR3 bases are TGTGCCAGCAGACCAACGCCGGGACACACAGATGGCTACACCTTC. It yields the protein CASRPTPGHTDGYTF.

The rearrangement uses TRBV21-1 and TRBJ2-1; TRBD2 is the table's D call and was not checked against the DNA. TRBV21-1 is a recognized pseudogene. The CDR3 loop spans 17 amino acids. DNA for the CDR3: TGTGCCAGCAGCAAAGTACTAGCGGGGCCCCTCCTCAATGAGCAGTTCTTC. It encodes CASSKVLAGPLLNEQFF.